This TCR beta chain was identified during a study of beta chain features in type 1 diabetes. Findings and limits, study-wide: Shortening that was moderate but significant affected the TCRB CDR3s of Type 1 diabetes patients in all four CD4+ subsets.

CDR1 and CDR2 (germline): SGDLS, YYNGEE. This CDR3 contains 17 residues. Trimming removed 5 bases from V and 0 bases from J, with 15 bases in between. This clone turned up a few times. The antigen is not known. Expressed TCRB transcripts were sequenced after all isolated RNA was converted to cDNA. The table came from immunoSEQ multiplex PCR; TCRdb's copy has only in-frame clones and leaves some out. The table includes around 130,000 clones, about 10% detected once. The chain recombines TRBV9 with TRBJ1-6, with no clear D. The sample was central memory CD4+ T cells from blood. This sequence was found in a man younger than 40 with type 1 diabetes. The chain's CDR3 is CASSPRGGRSYNSPLHF. The CDR3 nucleotides read TGTGCCAGCAGTCCCAGAGGCGGCCGCTCCTATAATTCACCCCTCCACTTT.